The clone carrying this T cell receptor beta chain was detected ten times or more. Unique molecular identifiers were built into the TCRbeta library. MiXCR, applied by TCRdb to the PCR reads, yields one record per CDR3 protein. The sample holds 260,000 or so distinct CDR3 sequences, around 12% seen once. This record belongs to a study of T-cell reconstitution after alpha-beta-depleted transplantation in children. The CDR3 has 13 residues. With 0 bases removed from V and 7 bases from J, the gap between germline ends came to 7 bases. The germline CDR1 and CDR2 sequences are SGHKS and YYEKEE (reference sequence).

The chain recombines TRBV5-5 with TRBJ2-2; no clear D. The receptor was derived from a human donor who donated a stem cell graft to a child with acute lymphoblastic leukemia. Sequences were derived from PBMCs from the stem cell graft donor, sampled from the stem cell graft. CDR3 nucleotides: TGTGCCAGCAGCTTGGGCGGCGGCGGGGAGCTGTTTTTT. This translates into CASSLGGGGELFF.